The rows below give T cell receptor beta chains drawn from one sample of a study of shared clonotypes between healthy human individuals. Sequenced by immunoSEQ multiplex PCR; TCRdb stores in-frame clones only, minus some. The data show about 1 million clones, more than 75% seen once. Material for sequencing was memory CD4+ T cells from PBMCs. Every receptor here comes from a man between 18 and 35 years old in good health. Some clones in this sample may be carry-over from other donors' samples. CDR3s include the opening cysteine and the closing phenylalanine or tryptophan.

j_call v_call cdr3_aa
TRBJ2-7 TRBV27 CASSYIRPGPPSEQYF
TRBJ1-1 TRBV9 CASSFLRHTEAFF
TRBJ1-2 TRBV6-5 CATNDSWPYGYTF
TRBJ2-7 TRBV10-3 CAISESVDGVYEQYF
TRBJ1-5 TRBV19 CASGDRSNQPQHF
TRBJ2-7 TRBV19 CASSISTVNSYEQYF
TRBJ2-2 TRBV6-5 CASSYAASGSRGELFF
TRBJ1-3 TRBV30 CAWTQDGGGGSNTIYF
TRBJ2-1 TRBV19 CASSPGIAYNEQFF
TRBJ1-2 TRBV5-1 CASSGNGQPLEGYTF
TRBJ2-7 TRBV30 CAWSLTGDEQYF
TRBJ2-6 TRBV18 CASFATGASGANVLTF
TRBJ2-5 TRBV5-1 CASSLNERETQYF
TRBJ2-2 TRBV4-3 CASSQEGLTSGRSGELFF
TRBJ2-3 TRBV4-1 CASSPGPSTDTQYF
TRBJ2-6 TRBV5-4 CASSPGGTDRSGANVLTF
TRBJ1-2 TRBV28 CASSSFHGRAEYGYTF
TRBJ2-1 TRBV5-4 CASSSKASSYNEQFF
TRBJ1-1 TRBV7-9 CASSSGGGTEAFF
TRBJ1-6 TRBV28 CASRMQGTYNSPLHF